The T cell receptor beta chain under discussion was sequenced for a study of cytomegalovirus exposure and HLA in healthy donors. Study context: The study's early data release held some 85 million unique TCRs from HLA-typed donors.

Study-level findings and limits: Among immune exposure information, only CMV serostatus was available.

With regard to this clone: Antigen unknown.

The PCR had 60 Vbeta and 13 Jbeta primers. Assay: immunoSEQ multiplex PCR; the TCRdb copy retains only in-frame clones and omits some. This table has 170,000 or so clones, 80% appearing once. Nominally healthy donors provided the samples, though records likely missed some immune exposures. The sequenced sample consisted of PBMCs. The sequence derives from a boy aged 10-17 years in good health and CMV-seronegative.

In DNA form, the CDR3 reads TGTGCCACCAGCAGAGGCGAAGGAGGGGTAAATGAGCAGTTCTTC. It is translated as CATSRGEGGVNEQFF. The rearrangement joins TRBV15 to TRBJ2-1; maybe TRBD2 (6 bases). The V end lost 1 base, the J end lost 7 bases, and 14 bases lay between the germline ends. This CDR3 is built from 15 residues. The germline V gene has CDR1 LNHNV and CDR2 YYDKDF (reference sequence).